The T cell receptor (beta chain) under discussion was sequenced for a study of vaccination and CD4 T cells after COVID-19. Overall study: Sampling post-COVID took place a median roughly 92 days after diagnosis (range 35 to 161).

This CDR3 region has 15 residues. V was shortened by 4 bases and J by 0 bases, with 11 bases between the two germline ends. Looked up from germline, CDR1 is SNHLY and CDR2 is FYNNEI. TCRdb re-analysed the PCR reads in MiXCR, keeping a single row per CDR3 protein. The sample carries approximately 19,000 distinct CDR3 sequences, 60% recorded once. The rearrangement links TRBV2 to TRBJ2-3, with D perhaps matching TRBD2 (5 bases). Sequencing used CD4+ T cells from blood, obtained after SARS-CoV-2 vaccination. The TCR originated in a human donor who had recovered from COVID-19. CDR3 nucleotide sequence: TGTGCCAGCAGTGTTTCGGGAAGGAGCACAGATACGCAGTATTTT. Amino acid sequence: CASSVSGRSTDTQYF.